This T cell receptor (beta chain) emerged from a study of naive and memory T cell subsets. Study observations and caveats: Activation and differentiation may alter RNA-based TCR counts.

Two oligonucleotides, mixed equimolar, formed the beta constant-region primer covering TRBC1 and TRBC2. MiXCR was run by TCRdb on the UMI-ligation and nested PCR reads, yielding one entry per CDR3 protein. The sample comprises 120,000 to 150,000 distinct CDR3 sequences, over 15% of which are singletons, and around 0.14% rests with the top ten. As regards this clonotype: Its specificity is not known.

Sequential positive selection took CD4 T cells first, then CD8 T cells. V was cut by 6 bases and J by 5 bases, with 15 bases left in between. The CDR3 sequence is 14 residues long. Germline V gene lookup returns CDR1 MNHEY and CDR2 SMNVEV (reference sequence). The chain joins TRBV27 to TRBJ2-3, with D uncertain. What was sequenced was naive CD4+ T cells from blood. The receptor was derived from a human donor in good health. This CDR3 is CASSIFGVQDTQYF. Written as DNA, the CDR3 is TGTGCCAGCAGCATCTTTGGGGTACAAGATACGCAGTATTTT.